Below are 32 T cell receptor beta chains sequenced from a single sample in a study of T cell responses to AZD1222 COVID-19 vaccine. Sequencing used immunoSEQ multiplex PCR; TCRdb keeps in-frame clones, though not all of them. The data hold about 120,000 clones, with 88% observed a single time. Here the sequenced sample was peripheral blood, taken on day 0 of AZD1222 vaccination. The source is an adult in good health.

This chain uses TRBV7-9 with TRBJ1-6, with 8 bases identical to TRBD1. The ends lost 5 bases at V and 7 bases at J; junction bases unmatched: 7. There are 15 residues in the CDR3. Germline CDR1 SEHNR, CDR2 FQNEAQ (reference sequence). The CDR3 here is CASSKGQVSNSPLHF. In DNA, the CDR3 is TGTGCCAGCAGCAAGGGACAGGTTTCCAATTCACCCCTCCACTTT. The whole variable domain, filled in from reference TRBV7-9 and TRBJ1-6, reads DTGVSQNPRHKITKRGQNVTFRCDPISEHNRLYWYRQTLGQGPEFLTYFQNEAQLEKSRLLSDRFSAERPKGSFSTLEIQRTEQGDSAMYLCASSKGQVSNSPLHFGNGTRLTVT.

The chain is built from TRBV7-9 and TRBJ1-2, with D uncertain. CDR1 is SEHNR and CDR2 is FQNEAQ in the germline V gene (reference sequence). The CDR3 consists of 13 residues. V dropped 5 bases and J dropped 6 bases, with 13 bases sitting between them. CDR3 nucleotide sequence: TGTGCCAGCAGCCCCTACGGAGGGCATGGCTACACCTTC. Translating it yields CASSPYGGHGYTF.

This chain uses TRBV11-3 with TRBJ2-7, with 10 bases lining up with TRBD1. Germline-derived CDR1 and CDR2 are SGHNT and YENEEA. The CDR3 runs to 19 residues. The J segment lost 1 base and the V segment lost 0 bases, leaving 12 bases of the junction unmatched. CDR3 region: CASSLELGQGPASSYEQYF. CDR3 in DNA: TGTGCCAGCAGCTTAGAGTTGGGACAGGGGCCTGCCAGTTCCTACGAGCAGTACTTC.

J is TRBJ1-2 and V is TRBV29-1, with no clear D. Per the germline V gene, CDR1 is SQVTM and CDR2 is ANQGSEA. The CDR3 runs to 13 residues. V was pared by 2 bases and J by 8 bases, with 15 bases between. The CDR3 reads CSVESGLEQGYTF. The CDR3 nucleotides are TGCAGCGTTGAATCTGGCCTCGAGCAGGGCTACACCTTC.

This chain links TRBV7-2 with TRBJ1-1; D remains ambiguous. Per the germline V gene, CDR1 is SGHTA and CDR2 is FQGNSA. The CDR3 spans 14 residues. V lost 1 base and J lost 0, with 6 bases in between. The CDR3 DNA is TGTGCCAGCAGCTTAGACAGAATGAACACTGAAGCTTTCTTT. It encodes CASSLDRMNTEAFF.

The chain has TRBV27 and TRBJ2-5; 11 bases line up with TRBD1. The germline V gene has CDR1 MNHEY and CDR2 SMNVEV (reference sequence). The CDR3 extends over 13 amino acids. V shed 6 bases and J 9 bases; nucleotides not matched to a gene: 6. The CDR3 reads CASSGDRGKAQYF. Written as DNA, the CDR3 is TGTGCCAGCAGCGGGGACAGGGGGAAAGCCCAGTACTTC.

The chain joins TRBV5-4 to TRBJ1-1, with TRBD1 matching over 10 bases. CDR1 is SGHNT and CDR2 is YYREEE in the germline V gene (reference sequence). The trim removed 4 bases at V and 4 bases at J, leaving 16 bases unmatched. CDR3 size: 18 residues. Here the CDR3 reads CASSGYDRGRVRGTEAFF. The CDR3 DNA follows: TGTGCCAGCAGCGGATACGACAGGGGGCGCGTCAGGGGCACTGAAGCTTTCTTT.

The chain links TRBV11-2 to TRBJ2-1; a weak D match, TRBD2 (5 bases). Germline CDR1 reads SGHAT; CDR2 reads FQNNGV. With 2 bases removed from V and 4 bases from J, the gap between germline ends came to 9 bases. This CDR3 comprises 14 residues. As DNA, the CDR3 is TGTGCCAGCAGCTTACAGTTAGCGTACAATGAGCAGTTCTTC. This gives the protein CASSLQLAYNEQFF.

The rearrangement uses TRBV19 and TRBJ1-1, with D hard to call. Germline CDR1 reads LNHDA; CDR2 reads SQIVND (reference sequence). This CDR3 spans 14 amino acids. V was trimmed by 5 bases and J by 1 base, leaving 11 bases between them. CDR3 sequence (DNA): TGTGCCAGTAGTGACTCAAGCTGGAACACTGAAGCTTTCTTT. This encodes CASSDSSWNTEAFF.

In its sample, this clone was seen a few times. J is TRBJ2-7 and V is TRBV4-1; a possible D gene is TRBD1 (5 bases). The CDR3 spans 16 residues. V was trimmed by 4 bases and J by 0 bases, leaving 16 bases between them. CDR1 MGHRA and CDR2 YSYEKL come from the germline V gene. CDR3 sequence reads: CASSLKQDPDSYEQYF. The DNA for the CDR3 is TGCGCCAGCAGCCTCAAACAGGACCCAGACTCCTACGAGCAGTACTTC.

This rearrangement joins TRBV4-2 to TRBJ1-5; D call uncertain. CDR3 length: 13 amino acids. The V gene's germline CDR1 is LGHNA and CDR2 YNFKEQ. The V gene lost 0 bases and the J gene lost 9 bases, with 9 bases spanning the gap. The CDR3 region is CASSQERQRPQHF. The DNA of the CDR3 is TGTGCCAGCAGCCAAGAAAGGCAAAGGCCCCAGCATTTT.

The V gene is TRBV19, the J gene TRBJ1-2, with D maybe TRBD1 (6 bases). The CDR3 runs to 16 residues. Trimming removed 7 bases from V and 0 bases from J, with 18 bases in between. Germline CDR1 and CDR2: LNHDA and SQIVND (reference sequence). For the CDR3, the DNA is TGTGCCAGTACCACACGGCAGGGGTTAGCTAACTATGGCTACACCTTC. Amino acid sequence: CASTTRQGLANYGYTF.

The rearrangement links TRBV10-3 to TRBJ2-3; 7 bases agree with TRBD2. CDR1 and CDR2 (germline): ENHRY, SYGVKD. The CDR3 sequence is 17 residues long. The ends lost 0 bases at V and 2 bases at J; junction bases unmatched: 8. The CDR3 spells CAISESASGLHTDTQYF. The CDR3 nucleotides read TGTGCCATCAGTGAGTCCGCTAGCGGACTGCACACAGATACGCAGTATTTT.

The rearrangement joins TRBV7-3 to TRBJ2-3; unclear D gene. Germline V gene lookup returns CDR1 SGHTA and CDR2 FQGTGA. Trimming left V 3 bases short and J 0 bases short, with 13 bases between. CDR3 length: 16 residues. The CDR3: CASSFSPAYSTDTQYF. The CDR3 nucleotides read TGTGCCAGCAGCTTTTCGCCGGCCTATAGCACAGATACGCAGTATTTT.

The chain combines TRBV19 with TRBJ1-2, with 7 positions matching TRBD1. V dropped 6 bases and J dropped 1; count of bases not matched to a gene: 17. The length of the CDR3 is 18 residues. Germline V gene data show CDR1 as LNHDA and CDR2 as SQIVND (reference sequence). The CDR3 spells CASRSRWDSNLGNYGYTF. The CDR3 nucleotides read TGTGCCAGTAGATCCCGGTGGGACAGTAACCTCGGTAACTATGGCTACACCTTC. The whole variable domain, filled in from reference TRBV19 and TRBJ1-2, reads DGGITQSPKYLFRKEGQNVTLSCEQNLNHDAMYWYRQDPGQGLRLIYYSQIVNDFQKGDIAEGYSVSREKKESFPLTVTSAQKNPTAFYLCASRSRWDSNLGNYGYTFGSGTRLTVV.

The gene calls are TRBV10-3 and TRBJ1-2, with no clear D. V was trimmed by 2 bases and J by 2 bases, leaving 18 bases between them. Germline V gene lookup returns CDR1 ENHRY and CDR2 SYGVKD. This CDR3 has 17 amino acids. The CDR3 here is CAISEAFPGAGNYGYTF. The CDR3, as DNA: TGTGCCATCAGTGAGGCGTTCCCGGGAGCTGGAAACTATGGCTACACCTTC.

The V call is TRBV3-1 (or the pseudogene TRBV3-2), the J call TRBJ1-5; 8 bases line up with TRBD1. After removal of 0 bases from V and 3 bases from J, the junction contained 4 bases not matched to a gene. Germline lookup yields CDR1 LGHDT and CDR2 YNNKEL (reference sequence). This CDR3 has 16 amino acids. This chain's CDR3 is CASSQDRTGINQPQHF. DNA of the CDR3: TGTGCCAGCAGCCAAGATCGGACAGGGATCAATCAGCCCCAGCATTTT.

The chain recombines TRBV24-1 with TRBJ2-5; D possibly uses TRBD1 or TRBD2 (8 bases each). Looked up from germline, CDR1 is KGHDR and CDR2 is SFDVKD. This CDR3 contains 16 residues. V was trimmed by 2 bases and J by 6 bases, leaving 18 bases between them. CDR3 sequence reads: CATSDYGQGGRKTQYF. CDR3 nucleotide sequence: TGTGCCACCAGTGATTACGGACAGGGCGGGAGGAAGACCCAGTACTTC.

This chain uses TRBV27 with TRBJ2-1; D might be TRBD1 (5 bases). Germline CDR1 is MNHEY and CDR2 is SMNVEV (reference sequence). The CDR3 has 14 residues. V was clipped by 2 bases and J by 1 base, with 6 bases between them. CDR3 sequence (DNA): TGTGCCAGCAGTTTACAGGGTTCCTACAATGAGCAGTTCTTC. Its protein product is CASSLQGSYNEQFF.

The rearrangement uses TRBV19 and TRBJ1-5; 7 nucleotides agree with TRBD1. The CDR3 loop spans 13 amino acids. The J segment lost 4 bases and the V segment lost 6 bases, leaving 3 bases of the junction unmatched. The germline V gene has CDR1 LNHDA and CDR2 SQIVND (reference sequence). The CDR3 DNA reads as TGTGCCAGTAGGTTACAGGGGAATCAGCCCCAGCATTTT. Translation gives CASRLQGNQPQHF. The variable domain in full, completed from reference TRBV19 and TRBJ1-5, reads DGGITQSPKYLFRKEGQNVTLSCEQNLNHDAMYWYRQDPGQGLRLIYYSQIVNDFQKGDIAEGYSVSREKKESFPLTVTSAQKNPTAFYLCASRLQGNQPQHFGDGTRLSIL.

The chain couples TRBV24-1 to TRBJ2-1; TRBD2 agrees at 7 bases. V shed 5 bases and J 8 bases; nucleotides not matched to a gene: 17. CDR3 size: 17 residues. Per germline, CDR1 KGHDR and CDR2 SFDVKD. The CDR3 here is CATSARGAGARLDEQFF. As DNA, the CDR3 is TGTGCCACCAGTGCCCGAGGGGCGGGAGCGCGGCTGGATGAGCAGTTCTTC.

This chain connects TRBV6-1 to TRBJ1-4; 8 bases match TRBD1. V lost 3 bases to trimming and J lost 7 bases; unmatched junction nucleotides: 13. CDR1 and CDR2 from the germline V gene are MNHNS and SASEGT. The CDR3 runs 17 residues. The CDR3 DNA sequence: TGTGCCAGCAGTGATCCCTCCCCCGGACAGGGAACTGAAAAACTGTTTTTT. Residues: CASSDPSPGQGTEKLFF.

The V gene is TRBV27, the J gene TRBJ2-2, with D possibly being TRBD1 or TRBD2 (5 bases each). Trimming took off 5 bases at V and 1 base at J, with 14 bases between the two ends. CDR1 MNHEY and CDR2 SMNVEV come from the germline V gene (reference sequence). The CDR3 is made up of 16 amino acids. The CDR3 sequence is CASSPVGTLNTGELFF. CDR3 bases: TGTGCCAGCAGTCCAGTGGGGACCCTGAACACCGGGGAGCTGTTTTTT.

The chain employs TRBV18 and TRBJ2-1, with a tentative D call TRBD1 (5 bases). The CDR3 runs to 13 residues. Trimming removed 0 bases at V and 8 bases at J, with 8 bases between. Germline CDR1 is KGHSH and CDR2 is LQKENI. The CDR3 loop is CASSPPTRDEQFF. The CDR3, as DNA: TGTGCCAGCTCACCACCCACCAGGGATGAGCAGTTCTTC.

The gene calls are TRBV2 and TRBJ2-7; TRBD1 aligns across 10 bases. Germline V gene lookup returns CDR1 SNHLY and CDR2 FYNNEI. J was trimmed by 3 bases and V by 7 bases; bases with no gene match: 9. CDR3 length: 15 amino acids. The CDR3 spells CASTVDRGEFYEQYF. CDR3 sequence (DNA): TGTGCCAGCACTGTGGACAGGGGGGAGTTCTACGAGCAGTACTTC.

The V call is TRBV6-2 or TRBV6-3, the J call TRBJ1-5, with TRBD1 matching 12 bases. The ends lost 5 bases at V and 7 bases at J; junction bases unmatched: 6. The CDR3 is 15 residues long. CDR1 is MNHEY, CDR2 SVGEGT, per germline. CDR3 bases: TGTGCCAGCAGTCGCGGGACAGGGGGCTTACAGCCCCAGCATTTT. Translated: CASSRGTGGLQPQHF.

V is TRBV7-9 and J is TRBJ1-4; 11 bases match TRBD1. Germline V gene sequence: CDR1 SEHNR, CDR2 FQNEAQ (reference sequence). The CDR3 loop spans 15 amino acids. V dropped 5 bases and J dropped 8; count of bases not matched to a gene: 7. The CDR3 DNA reads TGTGCCAGCAGCCCCTTATGGACAGGGGGCGAAAAACTGTTTTTT. This codes for CASSPLWTGGEKLFF.

The CDR3 here is CAWAGSLNYGYTF. The CDR3 bases are TGTGCCTGGGCCGGGTCCCTTAACTATGGCTACACCTTC. J is TRBJ1-2 and V is TRBV30; D is unclear. Trimming took 5 bases from V and 1 from J, leaving 11 bases between them. Per the germline V gene, CDR1 is GTSNPN and CDR2 is SVGIG (reference sequence). There are 13 residues in the CDR3.

This clone was detected only once. The chain carries TRBV6-5 and TRBJ2-5; D not certain. This CDR3 has 15 amino acids. Germline V gene sequence: CDR1 MNHEY, CDR2 SVGAGI. V was shortened by 7 bases and J by 5 bases, with 20 bases between the two germline ends. The CDR3 here is CASIGHGVIRETQYF. Here the CDR3 DNA reads TGTGCCAGCATCGGGCACGGCGTGATAAGGGAGACCCAGTACTTC.

The DNA for the CDR3 is TGTGCCAGCAGGGCCACGGCCGGCTACACCTTC. Encoded protein: CASRATAGYTF. The J gene is TRBJ1-2, the V gene TRBV28; no clear D gene. The CDR3 totals 11 residues. V shed 6 bases and J shed 8 bases, with 10 bases lying between them. Germline V gene lookup returns CDR1 MDHEN and CDR2 SYDVKM.

This clone was seen only once. The J gene is TRBJ2-7, the V gene TRBV7-2; D may match TRBD1 or TRBD2 (5 bases each). V gave up 0 bases and J gave up 12 bases, with 15 bases separating them. The germline V gene encodes CDR1 SGHTA and CDR2 FQGNSA. CDR3 length equals 13 residues. CDR3 sequence (DNA): TGTGCCAGCAGCTTAGCCAGGGAGCTTCTGGTGTACTTC. Amino acids: CASSLARELLVYF.

V and J are TRBV19 and TRBJ1-2; 11 nucleotides agree with TRBD1. CDR1 and CDR2 (germline): LNHDA, SQIVND (reference sequence). CDR3 length equals 15 residues. V lost 4 bases, J lost 7 bases, and 8 bases stayed unmatched. The CDR3 protein is CASSTGQGGLLGYTF. In DNA, the CDR3 is TGTGCCAGTAGTACGGGACAGGGGGGACTTCTTGGCTACACCTTC.